The 14 T cell receptor beta chains reported below all come from one sample, sequenced in a study of blood T cells in healthy people across ages. Using a J-beta primer mix together with a sample-barcoded 5' primer, a second PCR was run for about 6 to 11 cycles. TCRdb reprocessed the 5' RACE reads via MiXCR and lists one record per CDR3 protein. The sample lists around 1.5 million distinct CDR3 sequences, around 39% occurring once. Sample: blood. The receptor set was obtained from a woman aged 18-30 years in good health.

The chain uses TRBV7-6 and TRBJ2-1, with D possibly matching TRBD1 (5 bases). Trimming took 11 bases from V and 3 from J, leaving 14 bases between them. The CDR3 sequence is 13 residues long. CDR1 SGHVS and CDR2 FNYEAQ come from the germline V gene. The CDR3 nucleotides are TGTGCCGTCTCCCTAGGGGACTACAATGAGCAGTTCTTC. It codes for CAVSLGDYNEQFF.

A note on this clonotype: An end of the junction does not agree with germline; a read error may underlie this. The chain links TRBV27 to TRBJ1-5; TRBD1 is a possible D gene (5 bases). The V gene's germline CDR1 is MNHEY and CDR2 SMNVEV (reference sequence). The CDR3 runs to 15 residues. CDR3 in amino acids: CAGSFWGGGNQPQHF. The CDR3 coding sequence is TGTGCCGGCAGTTTTTGGGGCGGGGGAAATCAGCCCCAGCATTTT.

This clonotype was recorded many times. V usage is TRBV6-6 and J usage is TRBJ2-1; TRBD2 matches 11 bases. Per germline, CDR1 MNHNY and CDR2 SVGAGI (reference sequence). Losses at the gene ends were 6 bases for V and 5 bases for J; bases not matched to a gene: 0. The CDR3 covers 13 residues. The DNA of the CDR3 is TGTGCCAGCAGGGGACTAGCGGACAATGAGCAGTTCTTC. Protein sequence: CASRGLADNEQFF.

Points on this clonotype: The junction does not match germline at one end; this may be a read error. The chain combines TRBV20-1 with TRBJ2-1; D perhaps matches TRBD1 (5 bases). The CDR3 contains 13 residues. Germline-derived CDR1 and CDR2 are DFQATT and SNEGSKA (reference sequence). The CDR3, as DNA: TGCAGTGCGAGAGGTCCAGGGTCTGGTGAGCAGTTCTTC. It is translated as CSARGPGSGEQFF.

The V call is TRBV20-1, the J call TRBJ2-5; D unclear. Germline CDR1 and CDR2: DFQATT and SNEGSKA (reference sequence). The germline V and J ends were trimmed by 3 bases and 2 bases, with 16 bases remaining between them. This CDR3 is built from 15 residues. CDR3 DNA: TGCAGTGCTAGTAGGTTGTCTTACGATCAAGAGACCCAGTACTTC. Its translation is CSASRLSYDQETQYF.

This chain links TRBV12-3 or TRBV12-4 with TRBJ1-2, with TRBD1 as a possible D gene (5 bases). CDR3 length: 16 residues. V was shortened by 2 bases and J by 7 bases, with 20 bases between the two germline ends. CDR3 bases: TGTGCCAGCAGTTTAATGTCAGGGCGTCCCACCCTTGGCTACACCTTC. Its translation: CASSLMSGRPTLGYTF.

The rearrangement uses TRBV11-2 and TRBJ2-1; 8 bases fit TRBD2. Looked up from germline, CDR1 is SGHAT and CDR2 is FQNNGV. V lost 5 bases, J lost 12 bases, and 12 bases stayed unmatched. The CDR3 length is 14 residues. CDR3 DNA: TGTGCCAGCAGCCCCCAGCGGGGGCCACTGTTGCAGTTCTTC. Residues: CASSPQRGPLLQFF.

V gene TRBV20-1 combines with J gene TRBJ2-3; D perhaps matches TRBD2 (5 bases). The CDR3 extends over 16 amino acids. Germline-derived CDR1 and CDR2 are DFQATT and SNEGSKA (reference sequence). V gave up 5 bases and J gave up 0 bases, with 18 bases separating them. The CDR3 loop is CSAPNRGSESTDTQYF. The CDR3, as DNA: TGCAGTGCTCCTAATCGGGGTAGCGAAAGCACAGATACGCAGTATTTT.

The genes are TRBV18 and TRBJ2-1; D assignment may be TRBD1 or TRBD2 (5 bases each). The germline V gene has CDR1 KGHSH and CDR2 LQKENI. The CDR3 length is 15 residues. Trimming shortened V by 0 bases and J by 7 bases, and 13 bases separated the two germline ends. Here the CDR3 DNA reads TGTGCCAGCTCACCACCGTGGGGGAGTAGGAATGAGCAGTTCTTC. Amino acids: CASSPPWGSRNEQFF.

This clonotype has a handful of counts. The chain carries TRBV7-2 and TRBJ2-3, with 9 bases fitting TRBD2. The V gene's germline CDR1 is SGHTA and CDR2 FQGNSA. The CDR3 is made up of 19 amino acids. V lost 1 base and J lost 2; bases outside the gene matches: 13. The CDR3 loop reads CASSLGAGGPRVFTDTQYF. Written as DNA, the CDR3 is TGTGCCAGCAGCTTAGGGGCGGGAGGGCCTAGAGTATTCACAGATACGCAGTATTTT. The whole variable domain, remainder taken from reference TRBV7-2 and TRBJ2-3, is GAGVSQSPSNKVTEKGKDVELRCDPISGHTALYWYRQSLGQGLEFLIYFQGNSAPDKSGLPSDRFSAERTGGSVSTLTIQRTQQEDSAVYLCASSLGAGGPRVFTDTQYFGPGTRLTVL.

The rearrangement joins TRBV20-1 to TRBJ2-7; TRBD2 agrees at 10 bases. The CDR3 totals 12 residues. The trim removed 3 bases at V and 11 bases at J, leaving 7 bases unmatched. Per the germline V gene, CDR1 is DFQATT and CDR2 is SNEGSKA (reference sequence). The CDR3 loop is CSASASGGLKYF. CDR3 coding DNA: TGCAGTGCTAGTGCTAGCGGGGGATTGAAGTACTTC.

The chain employs TRBV21-1 and TRBJ2-4; TRBD2 is taken as the D call from the table, unchecked against the DNA. TRBV21-1 counts as a pseudogene. This CDR3 region has 11 residues. The CDR3 nucleotides read TGTGCCAGCCGCCCACTAGGTGGGCCGTACTTC. Encoded protein: CASRPLGGPYF.

This clonotype turned up a few times. The chain combines TRBV4-2 with TRBJ2-1; the D is unclear. Germline CDR1 LGHNA, CDR2 YNFKEQ. This CDR3 is 17 amino acids long. The V gene lost 0 bases and the J gene lost 0 bases, with 12 bases spanning the gap. The CDR3 nucleotides are TGTGCCAGCAGCCAAGATCTGGCCGGGTCCTCCTACAATGAGCAGTTCTTC. Its protein is CASSQDLAGSSYNEQFF.

This clonotype was seen a single time. The rearrangement uses TRBV30 and TRBJ2-5; weak D call: TRBD2 (5 bases). CDR3 size: 16 residues. The germline V gene has CDR1 GTSNPN and CDR2 SVGIG (reference sequence). CDR3 sequence reads: CACQDYTPWRQETQYF. The CDR3 DNA follows: TGTGCTTGCCAGGATTATACCCCCTGGAGGCAAGAGACCCAGTACTTC.